Given below is one T cell receptor (beta chain) in context. The sample holds many counts of this clonotype. Its antigen specificity is not known. No quality values exist for individual bases; no much larger clone is one base distant. The record originates from a study of T cells in Graves' hyperthyroidism and ophthalmopathy (dated by TCRdb to between 2018 and 2020). In terms of the full investigation: A discovery cohort of about 95 patients, roughly 40 with Graves' ophthalmopathy and 55 to 65 with stable Graves' hyperthyroidism, was used to find distinguishing TCR V-J signatures. Prospective prediction of ophthalmopathy was tested in an independent validation cohort consisting of about 19 hyperthyroidism patients and 17 patients who later progressed to ophthalmopathy. The paper describes TCR Vbeta CDR3 sequencing of fewer than 150 peripheral blood samples, made up of about 41 ophthalmopathy patients, roughly 80 hyperthyroidism patients and 17 progressor patients. In addition, the study compared T-cell repertoires in thyroid tissue and in blood from five or six Graves' hyperthyroidism patients. For training and testing, the 80 to 100 patients in the discovery cohort were randomly divided in a 7:3 ratio. Following sampling, methimazole starting at 30 mg daily was given to hyperthyroidism patients, and high-dose intravenous methylprednisolone was given to ophthalmopathy patients.

Stable Graves' hyperthyroidism was defined as no progression to ophthalmopathy during 18 months of follow-up. Hyperthyroidism patients were newly diagnosed, with disease duration under 2 months, and aged 18 to 65 years. Patients with uncontrolled infections, other autoimmune diseases, pregnancy or lactation were excluded. Diagnoses were established on the basis of clinical symptoms, serum thyroxine and TRAb, thyroid ultrasound, and orbital computed tomography. Total RNA was extracted with Trizol reagent, and quality was checked on an Agilent 2100 Bioanalyzer. What the research found in general, with its limitations: In validation, the model predicted progression to ophthalmopathy a median of about 6.8 months before onset, with 70% to 71% sensitivity and just under 75% specificity. Most expanded thyroid clonotypes (frequency above 0.001) were also detected in blood, suggesting blood repertoires may reflect thyroid immune responses. Sample size was not statistically predetermined, and blinding of investigators to group allocation was not performed. Ophthalmopathy was separated from stable hyperthyroidism by a 13 V-J signature model, with over 85% sensitivity and about 81% specificity obtained in cross-validation and 80%/75% obtained in testing.

The TCR beta CDR3 regions were amplified from RNA transcripts. A first-round RT-PCR of the TCR CDR3 used the HTBI primer set with the Qiagen OneStep RT-PCR kit. The libraries were constructed in a second round of multiplex PCR and then size-selected and purified. The libraries were sequenced on an Illumina HiSeq2000 using paired-end 100 bp reads. Per the source publication's procedure: SOAPnuke was used to process the raw data, with reads discarded if the reads contained adapters or uncalled bases, had a mean Phred below 15, or lacked an exact constant-primer or identifier match. High-quality paired reads were merged using COPE v1.2.5, and each unique nucleotide sequence was defined as a clonotype. MiTCR v1.1 was used to align clonotypes to the IMGT TRBV, TRBD and TRBJ reference segments. Only V-J combinations with frequency above 0.0001, covering 99% to 99.2% of repertoires, were analysed. The TCS score was defined as the ratio of F50 (clonal expansion) to E x V (chaos), calculated using BLOSUM62-based TCRdist between CDR3 peptides within each V-J. Welch's t-statistics and random forest reduced roughly 540 V-J features to about 13, which were used in a naive Bayes classifier (R e1071). The similarity between thyroid and blood repertoires was quantified using the Morisita-Horn index. TCRdb trimmed the raw reads at Q25, called clones with MiXCR and kept productive beta chains. Merged by CDR3 protein, the rows form single entries marked with the most common genes and DNA. None of the V and J calls come from the authors' own analysis; TCRdb made them. The sample includes about 610,000 distinct CDR3 sequences, with about 43% observed a single time. The ten biggest clones cover around 8% of the sample.

CDR1 and CDR2 (LNHDA, SQIVND) derive from the germline V gene (reference sequence). Trimmed from V: 8 bases; trimmed from J: 2 bases; junction bases lacking a gene match: 8. From cysteine to phenylalanine, the CDR3 is 14 amino acids long. The retained sequence is limited to the CDR3, 42 bases, with the frame set at the first base. Recombination linked TRBV19 to TRBJ1-2, and TRBD1 aligns with 7 junction nucleotides. This receptor was taken from a woman in her late teens or twenties with Graves' hyperthyroidism. Sequencing used peripheral blood or thyroid tissue (not recorded which). The sequenced DNA is TGTGCCAGTTTGCCGGACAGGTCGAACTATGGCTACACCTTC. This sequence encodes CASLPDRSNYGYTF.